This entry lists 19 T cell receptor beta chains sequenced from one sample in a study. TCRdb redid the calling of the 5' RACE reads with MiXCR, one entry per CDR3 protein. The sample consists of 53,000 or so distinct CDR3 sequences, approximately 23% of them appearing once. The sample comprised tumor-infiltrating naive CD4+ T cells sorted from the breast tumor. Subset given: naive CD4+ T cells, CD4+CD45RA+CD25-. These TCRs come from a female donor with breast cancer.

CDR3 amino acids: CAISESPDFNTGELFF. The CDR3 DNA reads as TGTGCCATCAGTGAGTCCCCGGACTTTAACACCGGGGAGCTGTTTTTT. The V and J genes are TRBV10-3 and TRBJ2-2; tentative D call: TRBD2 (5 bases). The germline CDR1 and CDR2 sequences are ENHRY and SYGVKD. The CDR3 covers 16 residues. The V end lost 0 bases, the J end lost 2 bases, and 10 bases lay between the germline ends.

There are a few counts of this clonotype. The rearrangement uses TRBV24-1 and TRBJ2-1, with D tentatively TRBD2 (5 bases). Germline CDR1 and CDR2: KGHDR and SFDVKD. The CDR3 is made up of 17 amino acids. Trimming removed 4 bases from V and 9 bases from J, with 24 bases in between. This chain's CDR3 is CATSDHTRSQSSFEQFF. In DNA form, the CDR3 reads TGTGCCACCAGTGACCACACTAGGTCGCAATCTTCTTTTGAGCAGTTCTTC.

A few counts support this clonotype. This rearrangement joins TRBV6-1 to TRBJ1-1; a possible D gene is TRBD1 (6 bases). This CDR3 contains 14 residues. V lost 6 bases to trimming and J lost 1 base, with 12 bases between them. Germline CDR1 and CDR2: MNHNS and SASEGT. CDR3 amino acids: CASSARDKNTEAFF. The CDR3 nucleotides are TGTGCCAGCAGCGCCCGGGACAAGAACACTGAAGCTTTCTTT.

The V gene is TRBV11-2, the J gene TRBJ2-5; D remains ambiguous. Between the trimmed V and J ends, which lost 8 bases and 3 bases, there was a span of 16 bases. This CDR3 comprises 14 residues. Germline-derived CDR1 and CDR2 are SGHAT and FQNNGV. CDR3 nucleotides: TGTGCCAGCCGATCCCTCCGGCACAAAGAGACCCAGTACTTC. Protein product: CASRSLRHKETQYF.

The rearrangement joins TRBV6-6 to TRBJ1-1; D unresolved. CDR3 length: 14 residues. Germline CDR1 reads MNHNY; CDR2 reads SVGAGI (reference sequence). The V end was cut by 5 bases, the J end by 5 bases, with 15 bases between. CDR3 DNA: TGTGCCAGCAGTGATGACGGACGCCCAACTGAAGCTTTCTTT. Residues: CASSDDGRPTEAFF.

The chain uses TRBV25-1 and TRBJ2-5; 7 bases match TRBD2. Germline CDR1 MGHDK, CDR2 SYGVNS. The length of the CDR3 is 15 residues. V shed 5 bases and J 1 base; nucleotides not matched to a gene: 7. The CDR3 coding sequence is TGTGCCAGCAGTACCCAGACTAGCTCCCAAGAGACCCAGTACTTC. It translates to CASSTQTSSQETQYF.

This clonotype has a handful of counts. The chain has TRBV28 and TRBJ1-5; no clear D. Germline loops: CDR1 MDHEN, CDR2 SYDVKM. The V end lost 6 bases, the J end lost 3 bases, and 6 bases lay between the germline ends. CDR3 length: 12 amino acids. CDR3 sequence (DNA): TGTGCCAGCAGGGGGAACAATCAGCCCCAGCATTTT. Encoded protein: CASRGNNQPQHF.

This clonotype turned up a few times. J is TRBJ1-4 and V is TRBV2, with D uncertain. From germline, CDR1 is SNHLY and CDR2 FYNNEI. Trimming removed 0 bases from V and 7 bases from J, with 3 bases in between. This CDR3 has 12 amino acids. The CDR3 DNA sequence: TGTGCCAGCAGTGAAGCAAGTGAAAAACTGTTTTTT. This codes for CASSEASEKLFF.

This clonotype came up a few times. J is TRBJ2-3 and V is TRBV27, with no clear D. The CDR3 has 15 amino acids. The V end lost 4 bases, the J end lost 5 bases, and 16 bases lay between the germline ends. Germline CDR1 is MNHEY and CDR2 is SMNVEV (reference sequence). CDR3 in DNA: TGTGCCAGCAGTTCGACGCCCTTTACGGGAGATACGCAGTATTTT. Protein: CASSSTPFTGDTQYF.

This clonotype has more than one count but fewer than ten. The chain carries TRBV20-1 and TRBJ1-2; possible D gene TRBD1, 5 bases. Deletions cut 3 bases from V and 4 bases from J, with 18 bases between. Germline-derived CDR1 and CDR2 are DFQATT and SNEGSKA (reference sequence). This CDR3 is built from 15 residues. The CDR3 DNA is TGCAGTGCTAGTCTCTCGGAAGGGGCTTCCTATGGCTACACCTTC. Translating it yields CSASLSEGASYGYTF.

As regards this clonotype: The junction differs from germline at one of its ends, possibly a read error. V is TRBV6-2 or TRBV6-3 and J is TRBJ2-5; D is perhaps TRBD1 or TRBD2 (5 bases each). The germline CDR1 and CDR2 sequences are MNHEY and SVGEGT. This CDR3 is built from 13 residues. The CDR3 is CTSSPGARETQYF. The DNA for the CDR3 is TGTACCAGCAGTCCCGGGGCCCGGGAGACCCAGTACTTC.

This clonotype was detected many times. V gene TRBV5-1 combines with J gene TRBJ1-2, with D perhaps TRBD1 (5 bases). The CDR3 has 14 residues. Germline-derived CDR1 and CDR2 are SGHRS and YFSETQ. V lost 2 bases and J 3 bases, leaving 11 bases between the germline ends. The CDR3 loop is CASSFRGDYYGYTF. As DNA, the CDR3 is TGCGCCAGCAGCTTCCGGGGGGACTACTATGGCTACACCTTC.

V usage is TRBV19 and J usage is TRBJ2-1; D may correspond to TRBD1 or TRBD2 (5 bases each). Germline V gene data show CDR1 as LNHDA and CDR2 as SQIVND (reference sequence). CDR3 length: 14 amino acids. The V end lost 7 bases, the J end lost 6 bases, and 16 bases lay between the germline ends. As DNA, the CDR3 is TGTGCCAGTACTAACTACCGGGGCCGCAATGAGCAGTTCTTC. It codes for CASTNYRGRNEQFF. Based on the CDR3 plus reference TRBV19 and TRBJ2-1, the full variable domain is DGGITQSPKYLFRKEGQNVTLSCEQNLNHDAMYWYRQDPGQGLRLIYYSQIVNDFQKGDIAEGYSVSREKKESFPLTVTSAQKNPTAFYLCASTNYRGRNEQFFGPGTRLTVL.

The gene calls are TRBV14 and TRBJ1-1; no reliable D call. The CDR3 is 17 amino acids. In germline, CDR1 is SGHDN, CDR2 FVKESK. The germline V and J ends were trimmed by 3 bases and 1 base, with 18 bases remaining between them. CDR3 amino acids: CASSHRLSIAENTEAFF. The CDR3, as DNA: TGTGCCAGCAGCCACCGTTTAAGCATAGCTGAGAACACTGAAGCTTTCTTT.

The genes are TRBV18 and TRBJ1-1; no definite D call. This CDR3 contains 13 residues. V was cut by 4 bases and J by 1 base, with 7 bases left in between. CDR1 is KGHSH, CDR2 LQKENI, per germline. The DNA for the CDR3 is TGTGCCAGCTCACGCCGACAGAACACTGAAGCTTTCTTT. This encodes CASSRRQNTEAFF.

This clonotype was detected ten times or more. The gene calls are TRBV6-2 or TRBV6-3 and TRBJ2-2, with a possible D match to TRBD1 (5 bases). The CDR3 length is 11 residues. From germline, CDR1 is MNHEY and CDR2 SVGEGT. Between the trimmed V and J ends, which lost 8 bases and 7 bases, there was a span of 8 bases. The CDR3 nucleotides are TGTGCCAGCGCAACAGGCGGGGAGCTGTTTTTT. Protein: CASATGGELFF.

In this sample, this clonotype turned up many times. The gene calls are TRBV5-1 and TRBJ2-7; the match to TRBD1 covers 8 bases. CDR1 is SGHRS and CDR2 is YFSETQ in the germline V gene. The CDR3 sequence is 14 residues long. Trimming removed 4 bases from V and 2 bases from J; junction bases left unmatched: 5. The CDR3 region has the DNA TGCGCCAGCAGCCCCTGGACAGGGACCTACGAGCAGTACTTC. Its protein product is CASSPWTGTYEQYF.

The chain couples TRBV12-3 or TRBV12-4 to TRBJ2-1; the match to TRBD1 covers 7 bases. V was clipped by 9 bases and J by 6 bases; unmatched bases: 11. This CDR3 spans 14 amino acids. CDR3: CASRGQINFNEQFF. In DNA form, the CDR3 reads TGTGCCAGTAGGGGACAGATTAATTTCAATGAGCAGTTCTTC.

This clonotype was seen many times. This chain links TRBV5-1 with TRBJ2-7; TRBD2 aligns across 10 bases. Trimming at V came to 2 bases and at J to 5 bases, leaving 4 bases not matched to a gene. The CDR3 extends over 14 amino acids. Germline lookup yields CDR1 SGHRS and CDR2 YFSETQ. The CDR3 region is CASSLSGRADEQYF. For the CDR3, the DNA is TGCGCCAGCAGCTTAAGCGGGAGGGCCGACGAGCAGTACTTC.